The T cell receptor beta chain described here comes from a study of T cell responses to AZD1222 COVID-19 vaccine. TCRdb keeps only in-frame clones here, not all; method: immunoSEQ multiplex PCR. The sample consists of more than 95,000 clones, 87% of them appearing once. The CDR3 has 13 residues. The V end was cut by 3 bases, the J end by 5 bases, with 10 bases between. Germline V gene data show CDR1 as SNHLY and CDR2 as FYNNEI. This clone was detected only once. The clonotype originates from an adult in good health. The chain joins TRBV2 to TRBJ1-2; D gene uncertain. The sequenced sample was peripheral blood, obtained on day 0 of AZD1222 vaccination. The CDR3 sequence is CASSDQTGYGYTF. The CDR3 DNA is TGTGCCAGCAGTGACCAGACGGGGTATGGCTACACCTTC.